The rows below give T cell receptor beta chains drawn from one sample of a study of PD-1 blockade in mismatch repair-deficient tumors. Profiled with immunoSEQ multiplex PCR; TCRdb holds only in-frame clones, not every one. The data show about 100,000 clones, about four fifths seen once. Material: peripheral blood, obtained around 8 months after starting pembrolizumab. Receptors were obtained from an adult with mismatch repair-deficient cancer. The CDR3 runs from the conserved cysteine through the conserved F or W. The order of the fields is J gene, V gene, D gene, clone size, CDR3 DNA, CDR3 protein. The D gene is left open where the match is weak. For some rows the clone size is stated as once, few or many, or as a class when expanded; others skip it.

TRBJ2-1 TRBV2 TRBD2 NA TGTGCCAGCATTTCTACTAGCGGGAGGGCCAATGAGCAGTTCTTC CASISTSGRANEQFF
TRBJ1-1 TRBV15 NA NA TGTGCCACCACCGGGGACCTTGAACCGAACACTGAAGCTTTCTTT CATTGDLEPNTEAFF
TRBJ2-1 TRBV15 NA NA TGTGCCACCAGCACGTTGCCGGGAAATGAGCAGTTCTTC CATSTLPGNEQFF
TRBJ1-5 TRBV7-2 NA NA TGTGCCAGCAGCTTAGGGAGGGGGGTTTTAGGGAGCAATCAGCCCCAGCATTTT CASSLGRGVLGSNQPQHF
TRBJ2-1 TRBV19 TRBD1 NA TGTGCCAGTAGTACCAACCGCGGCGGACAGGGGAAATACAATGAGCAGTTCTTC CASSTNRGGQGKYNEQFF
TRBJ2-2 TRBV5-6 NA NA TGTGCCAGCAGCTTGGCCGGTGGGGGACACACCGGGGAGCTGTTTTTT CASSLAGGGHTGELFF
TRBJ2-1 TRBV15 NA NA TGTGCCACCAGCAGAGATCGCTTGATGGGGAGTGGAAAAAATGAGCAGTTCTTC CATSRDRLMGSGKNEQFF
TRBJ1-1 TRBV10-3 TRBD1 NA TGTGCCATCAGTGAGTCCAGGGGGCCCATGAACACTGAAGCTTTCTTT CAISESRGPMNTEAFF
TRBJ2-2 TRBV6-6 NA once TGTGCCAGCACCCCCGCAGGAGCCGGGGAGCTGTTTTTT CASTPAGAGELFF
TRBJ2-1 TRBV29-1 NA NA TGCAGCGTTGAAGAAGGGCAGTTCTTC CSVEEGQFF
TRBJ1-2 TRBV5-4 NA few TGTGCCAGCAGCTACAGGGCCGGGGGGGGCTACACCTTC CASSYRAGGGYTF
TRBJ2-7 TRBV6-1 NA NA TGTGCCAGCAGTGAGATTGGACAGAACTACGAGCAGTACTTC CASSEIGQNYEQYF
TRBJ1-4 TRBV9 NA once TGTGCCAGCAGCGTAGATCGAGGGGCCCGTACGAATGAAAAACTGTTTTTT CASSVDRGARTNEKLFF
TRBJ2-7 TRBV19 TRBD2 NA TGTGCCAGTAGTCCGCGGGAGCTTCCCTACGAGCAGTACTTC CASSPRELPYEQYF
TRBJ2-7 TRBV7-9 NA once TGTGCCAGCAGCTTATTCCTATCAAGCTACGAGCAGTACTTC CASSLFLSSYEQYF
TRBJ2-3 TRBV7-6 NA NA TGTGCCAGCAGCTCCCGGACTACCTCGCAGAGCACAGATACGCAGTATTTT CASSSRTTSQSTDTQYF
TRBJ1-1 TRBV5-1 NA NA TGCGCCAGCAGCAACGCTCAGCCGAACACTGAAGCTTTCTTT CASSNAQPNTEAFF
TRBJ2-1 TRBV7-3 TRBD2 NA TGTGCCAGCAGCGAAGATGGGGCGGGAGAGGAGGAGCAGTTCTTC CASSEDGAGEEEQFF
TRBJ2-7 TRBV7-6 NA NA TGTGCCAGCAGCGCGCTTTGGGGTGGGGGGAGAGCCTACGAGCAGTACTTC CASSALWGGGRAYEQYF
TRBJ1-1 TRBV5-4 NA NA TGTGCCAGCAGCTTGTTCGGCGTTTACACTGAAGCTTTCTTT CASSLFGVYTEAFF
TRBJ1-2 TRBV25-1 TRBD1 NA TGTGCCAGCAGTGACCCGTCGACAGGGGGCGCCTATGGCTACACCTTC CASSDPSTGGAYGYTF
TRBJ2-1 TRBV5-1 TRBD2 NA TGCGCCAGCAGCTGGGAACCTAGCGGGAGGGCCATAGGTGTCAATGAGCAGTTCTTC CASSWEPSGRAIGVNEQFF
TRBJ1-3 TRBV19 NA few TGTGCCACCCTGGGGGGTTTCTCTGGAAACACCATATATTTT CATLGGFSGNTIYF
TRBJ2-5 TRBV11-3 TRBD2 NA TGTGCCAGCAGCTTTCGGACTAGCGGTGAAGAGACCCAGTACTTC CASSFRTSGEETQYF
TRBJ2-2 TRBV7-9 TRBD1 once TGTGCCAGCAGCTTCAGGGGGCCTGGCGGGGAGCTGTTTTTT CASSFRGPGGELFF
TRBJ2-1 TRBV19 NA once TGTGCCAGTAGTATTCGCTTCGTGGGGGTCCCCTACAATGAGCAGTTCTTC CASSIRFVGVPYNEQFF
TRBJ2-1 TRBV11-2 TRBD2 few TGTGCCAGCAGCTTAGGCGCCGGGGGGGAGTACAATGAGCAGTTCTTC CASSLGAGGEYNEQFF
TRBJ2-1 TRBV11-3 NA NA TGTGCCAGCACCGGAAGGTCCGCTCACAATGAGCAGTTCTTC CASTGRSAHNEQFF
TRBJ1-2 TRBV27 NA NA TGTGCCAGCAGTCCAACAGACAGGTATTACTATGGCTACACCTTC CASSPTDRYYYGYTF
TRBJ2-1 TRBV19 NA NA TGTGCCAGTAGTTCGAAGAAGAGGACGAGGGAACTATACAATGAGCAGTTCTTC CASSSKKRTRELYNEQFF
TRBJ2-7 TRBV4-1 NA NA TGCGCCAGCAGCCAAACTATTGGGGGCATACCGCGCTTC CASSQTIGGIPRF
TRBJ1-4 TRBV6-1 NA NA TGTGCCAGCAGTGAGGCGCCAGCCTTTGGGGAAAAACTGTTTTTT CASSEAPAFGEKLFF
TRBJ1-1 TRBV5-5 NA few TGTGCCAGCAGCTTGCACACTGAAGCTTTCTTT CASSLHTEAFF
TRBJ2-7 TRBV7-2 NA NA TGTGCCAGCCGAAGCGGGTCTTCCTACGAGCAGTACTTC CASRSGSSYEQYF
TRBJ1-1 TRBV18 NA NA TGTGCCAGCTCACTAGAACAGAGGATGAACACTGAAGCTTTCTTT CASSLEQRMNTEAFF
TRBJ1-5 TRBV11-3 TRBD1 NA TGTGCCAGCAGCTTAAGGGGGCCTAGCAATCAGCCCCAGCATTTT CASSLRGPSNQPQHF
TRBJ2-1 TRBV4-1 TRBD2 NA TGCGCCAGCAGCCAAGATGCTAGCGGTAACCACAATGAGCAGTTCTTC CASSQDASGNHNEQFF
TRBJ2-7 TRBV29-1 NA NA TGCAGCGTTGCCATTACAGGATTCGAGCAGTACTTC CSVAITGFEQYF
TRBJ2-1 TRBV27 NA NA TGTGCCAGCAGTTCGGGGTTTGAGCAGTTCTTC CASSSGFEQFF
TRBJ1-2 TRBV16 TRBD1 few TGTGCCAGCAGCCACTCAGGACAGGTTGGCTACACCTTC CASSHSGQVGYTF
TRBJ1-4 TRBV13 NA NA TGTGCCAGCAGCTTAGGCTTCGAAAAACTGTTTTTT CASSLGFEKLFF
TRBJ2-7 TRBV7-3 NA NA TGTGCCAGCAGCGTAGGGGGGTCTAGGGGGACCTACGAGCAGTACTTC CASSVGGSRGTYEQYF